This entry lists 25 T cell receptor beta chains sequenced from one sample in a study of cytomegalovirus exposure and HLA in healthy donors. The PCR ran on 60 Vbeta and 13 Jbeta primers. Generated by immunoSEQ multiplex PCR, the TCRdb table keeps only in-frame clones and is missing some. The sample has 80,000 to 130,000 clones; approximately 81% are singletons. The sample consisted of PBMCs. The origin of the receptors is a female donor in good health and CMV-seropositive.

The rearrangement joins TRBV10-3 to TRBJ2-5; possibly TRBD1 for D (8 bases). There are 17 residues in the CDR3. Germline lookup yields CDR1 ENHRY and CDR2 SYGVKD. V was trimmed by 0 bases and J by 3 bases, leaving 17 bases between them. The CDR3 protein is CAISESGQGGGKETQYF. CDR3 nucleotides: TGTGCCATCAGTGAGTCTGGACAGGGAGGGGGAAAAGAGACCCAGTACTTC.

The chain carries TRBV6-1 and TRBJ2-2; the D is unclear. The CDR3 extends over 10 amino acids. The germline gives CDR1 MNHNS, CDR2 SASEGT. The V end was cut by 6 bases, the J end by 6 bases, with 2 bases between. CDR3 bases: TGTGCCAGCAGCTCCGGGGAGCTGTTTTTT. Translated: CASSSGELFF.

V usage is TRBV5-1 and J usage is TRBJ2-5; D perhaps matches TRBD2 (6 bases). V shed 4 bases and J shed 2 bases, with 18 bases lying between them. The CDR3 consists of 16 residues. In germline, CDR1 is SGHRS, CDR2 YFSETQ. The CDR3 is CASSTRIADPQETQYF. CDR3 in DNA: TGCGCCAGCAGCACGAGAATAGCGGACCCGCAAGAGACCCAGTACTTC.

This rearrangement joins TRBV7-6 to TRBJ1-4; a possible D gene is TRBD1 (6 bases). CDR1 is SGHVS, CDR2 FNYEAQ, per germline. The CDR3 is made up of 15 amino acids. Trimming removed 2 bases at V and 6 bases at J, with 13 bases between. In nucleotides, the CDR3 is TGTGCCAGCAGCTTATCTGACAGGATTCATGAAAAACTGTTTTTT. Residues: CASSLSDRIHEKLFF. Using reference TRBV7-6 and TRBJ1-4 for the parts outside the CDR3, the full variable domain is GAGVSQSPRYKVTKRGQDVALRCDPISGHVSLYWYRQALGQGPEFLTYFNYEAQQDKSGLPNDRFSAERPEGSISTLTIQRTEQRDSAMYRCASSLSDRIHEKLFFGSGTQLSVL.

V is TRBV2 and J is TRBJ2-3; D perhaps matches TRBD2 (5 bases). The germline CDR1 and CDR2 sequences are SNHLY and FYNNEI. V lost 10 bases, J lost 6 bases, and 11 bases lay in between. The CDR3 covers 11 residues. CDR3 sequence reads: CATSQRDTQYF. The CDR3 bases are TGTGCCACCTCCCAGCGGGATACGCAGTATTTT.

This clone was seen more than once but under ten times. V and J are TRBV6-4 and TRBJ2-3, with TRBD1 identical over 8 bases. The CDR3 extends over 15 amino acids. CDR1 is MRHNA and CDR2 is SNTAGT in the germline V gene. Trimming at V came to 0 bases and at J to 6 bases, leaving 5 bases not matched to a gene. This chain's CDR3 is CASSDSAGGQDTQYF. The CDR3 DNA sequence: TGTGCCAGCAGTGACTCGGCAGGGGGCCAGGATACGCAGTATTTT.

This clone has only one observation. V is TRBV7-6 and J is TRBJ2-1; 7 bases map to TRBD1. V shed 1 base and J 8 bases; nucleotides not matched to a gene: 5. This CDR3 has 14 residues. Germline loops: CDR1 SGHVS, CDR2 FNYEAQ. The CDR3 reads CASSLEGQLDEQFF. For the CDR3, the DNA is TGTGCCAGCAGCTTAGAGGGACAGCTGGATGAGCAGTTCTTC.

This chain joins TRBV6-5 and TRBJ2-5, with 8 positions matching TRBD1. Germline trimming cut 6 bases from V and 4 bases from J; bases unmatched to any gene: 7. Germline CDR1 reads MNHEY; CDR2 reads SVGAGI. This CDR3 region has 14 residues. CDR3 coding DNA: TGTGCCAGCAGGGGAGACAGGGGAAGAGAGACCCAGTACTTC. Translation gives CASRGDRGRETQYF.

The chain links TRBV29-1 to TRBJ2-7, with 7 bases identical to TRBD1. Germline V gene lookup returns CDR1 SQVTM and CDR2 ANQGSEA. The V and J ends lost 5 bases and 2 bases, in that order; junction bases with no gene match: 3. The CDR3 has 12 amino acids. CDR3: CSVKTGPYEQYF. As DNA, the CDR3 is TGCAGCGTTAAGACAGGGCCCTACGAGCAGTACTTC.

This rearrangement joins TRBV4-2 to TRBJ1-1, with D perhaps matching TRBD1 (6 bases). V was pared by 1 base and J by 6 bases, with 9 bases between. CDR3 size: 13 residues. Germline V CDR1 and CDR2: LGHNA, YNFKEQ. The CDR3 here is CASSQGQVPEAFF. CDR3 DNA sequence: TGTGCCAGCAGCCAAGGACAGGTTCCTGAAGCTTTCTTT.

The V gene is TRBV7-9, the J gene TRBJ1-2; tentative D call: TRBD1 (6 bases). The germline CDR1 and CDR2 sequences are SEHNR and FQNEAQ (reference sequence). The V and J ends lost 2 bases and 1 base respectively, with 20 bases between them. The CDR3 contains 18 residues. The CDR3 loop is CASSLYITPGHINYGYTF. CDR3 nucleotides: TGTGCCAGCAGCTTATACATTACCCCGGGACACATTAACTATGGCTACACCTTC.

V is TRBV4-2 and J is TRBJ2-7, with D possibly matching TRBD1 (6 bases). CDR3 size: 17 residues. Trimming took off 4 bases at V and 5 bases at J, with 24 bases between the two ends. The V gene's germline CDR1 is LGHNA and CDR2 YNFKEQ. CDR3 DNA sequence: TGTGCCAGCAGCCCCCAAGGGGGTAGGGGTAGAGTGGACGAGCAGTACTTC. It yields the protein CASSPQGGRGRVDEQYF.

The rearrangement links TRBV2 to TRBJ1-1, with 9 bases lining up with TRBD1. V was clipped by 5 bases and J by 4 bases; unmatched bases: 8. The V gene's germline CDR1 is SNHLY and CDR2 FYNNEI. The CDR3 consists of 15 residues. The CDR3 DNA reads as TGTGCCAGCAGTTCAAAAGGACAGGGGTCCACTGAAGCTTTCTTT. Its translation is CASSSKGQGSTEAFF.

V gene TRBV5-4 combines with J gene TRBJ2-1; 10 positions match TRBD2. Trimming cost V 4 bases and J 0 bases; bases outside gene matches: 4. The CDR3 runs to 16 residues. The germline CDR1 and CDR2 sequences are SGHNT and YYREEE (reference sequence). The CDR3 loop reads CASSPGLADSYNEQFF. DNA of the CDR3: TGTGCCAGCAGCCCCGGACTAGCGGACTCCTACAATGAGCAGTTCTTC.

This chain links TRBV4-2 with TRBJ1-1; possibly TRBD1 for D (5 bases). V was cut by 0 bases and J by 0 bases, with 11 bases left in between. The germline V gene has CDR1 LGHNA and CDR2 YNFKEQ. The CDR3 is 16 amino acids. The CDR3: CASSQDPGGVNTEAFF. DNA of the CDR3: TGTGCCAGCAGCCAAGATCCGGGAGGGGTGAACACTGAAGCTTTCTTT.

The rearrangement links TRBV15 to TRBJ1-2; D might be TRBD1 (5 bases). The germline CDR1 and CDR2 sequences are LNHNV and YYDKDF (reference sequence). CDR3 length equals 16 residues. Trimming left V 3 bases short and J 3 bases short, with 17 bases between. CDR3 sequence: CATSRVQKGLDYGYTF. The CDR3 DNA reads as TGTGCCACCAGCAGGGTACAGAAGGGGCTGGACTATGGCTACACCTTC.

The V gene is TRBV4-3, the J gene TRBJ2-1; TRBD1 agrees at 7 bases. Trimming cost V 0 bases and J 2 bases; bases outside gene matches: 10. CDR3 length equals 18 residues. CDR1 and CDR2 (germline): LGHNA, YSLEER. CDR3 nucleotides: TGCGCCAGCAGCCAAGACGGAGAGGGGCAGGGGGCCTACAATGAGCAGTTCTTC. Its translation: CASSQDGEGQGAYNEQFF.

The count of this clone is one. The chain links TRBV19 to TRBJ1-2; 7 bases fit TRBD1. The junction had 2 bases not matched to a gene; V was cut back by 3 bases and J by 7 bases. This CDR3 spans 12 amino acids. The germline gives CDR1 LNHDA, CDR2 SQIVND (reference sequence). CDR3 bases: TGTGCCAGTAGTATGAGGGGGCTTGGCTACACCTTC. Translated, it gives CASSMRGLGYTF.

The chain combines TRBV5-1 with TRBJ1-2; D is undetermined. Deletions cut 0 bases from V and 4 bases from J, with 7 bases between. CDR3 length: 13 amino acids. Germline values: CDR1 SGHRS, CDR2 YFSETQ. DNA of the CDR3: TGCGCCAGCAGCTTGGGGGAGCTCTATGGCTACACCTTC. This codes for CASSLGELYGYTF.

A word on this clone: Germline is not matched at one junction end, which may reflect a read error. The V and J genes are TRBV2 and TRBJ2-4; 7 bases are a match to TRBD2. CDR1 is SNHLY and CDR2 is FYNNEI in the germline V gene. The CDR3 contains 15 residues. CDR3 coding DNA: TGTGCCAGCAAGGGCGGGGGAGTAGCCAAAAACAGTCAGTACTTC. Residues: CASKGGGVAKNSQYF. The full variable domain, completed using reference TRBV2 and TRBJ2-4, is EPEVTQTPSHQVTQMGQEVILRCVPISNHLYFYWYRQILGQKVEFLVSFYNNEISEKSEIFDDQFSVERPDGSNFTLKIRSTKLEDSAMYFCASKGGGVAKNSQYFGAGTRLSVL.

The V and J genes are TRBV15 and TRBJ1-1; D is possibly TRBD1 (5 bases). CDR1 is LNHNV and CDR2 is YYDKDF in the germline V gene (reference sequence). This CDR3 spans 16 amino acids. V dropped 3 bases and J dropped 3 bases, with 17 bases sitting between them. CDR3 region: CATSRGRRGEDTEAFF. CDR3 coding DNA: TGTGCCACCAGCAGGGGACGACGAGGGGAGGACACTGAAGCTTTCTTT.

The J gene is TRBJ2-5, the V gene TRBV7-9, with D possibly being TRBD1 (7 bases). The last part of the DNA fits TRBJ2-7 better; the J call may be wrong. Looked up from germline, CDR1 is SEHNR and CDR2 is FQNEAQ (reference sequence). This CDR3 has 15 residues. The CDR3 protein is CASSLAWRDSYEQYF. Here the CDR3 DNA reads TGTGCCAGCAGCTTAGCGTGGCGGGACAGCTACGAGCAGTACTTC.

The V gene is TRBV5-1, the J gene TRBJ2-7; possible D gene TRBD1, 5 bases. This CDR3 has 15 amino acids. The V gene's germline CDR1 is SGHRS and CDR2 YFSETQ. V shed 0 bases and J shed 3 bases, with 13 bases lying between them. The CDR3 loop is CASSLEAGNHYEQYF. DNA of the CDR3: TGCGCCAGCAGCTTGGAGGCAGGGAACCACTACGAGCAGTACTTC.

This clone has just a few counts. This chain joins TRBV5-1 and TRBJ2-5; 10 bases line up with TRBD2. The length of the CDR3 is 15 residues. J lost 1 base, V lost 5 bases, and 5 bases had no gene match. Germline V gene sequence: CDR1 SGHRS, CDR2 YFSETQ. The CDR3 region has the DNA TGCGCCAGCAGGCCGGGACTAGCGTCCCAAGAGACCCAGTACTTC. Its translation: CASRPGLASQETQYF.

The V gene is TRBV9, the J gene TRBJ2-5; the D is unclear. The DNA matches TRBJ2-7 better at its end, which makes the J call doubtful. From germline, CDR1 is SGDLS and CDR2 YYNGEE. The length of the CDR3 is 13 residues. The CDR3 nucleotides are TGTGCCAGCAGCGTAGCGTCGGTCTCCGAGCAGTACTTC. Translating it yields CASSVASVSEQYF.